One sample yielded the 20 T cell receptor beta chains listed below, sequenced in a study of OX40 agonist ivuxolimab in advanced cancers. Clones were read by immunoSEQ multiplex PCR, and TCRdb kept only the in-frame ones, dropping some. The table includes roughly 19,000 clones, approximately 79% detected once. The sequenced sample was CD4+ or CD8+ T cells sorted from blood, obtained in a trial of the OX40 agonist ivuxolimab. The receptors shown here come from an adult with an advanced solid tumor such as melanoma, head and neck, liver or kidney cancer.

The CDR3 loop is CASSFGGGAIEAFF. CDR3 DNA sequence: TGTGCCAGCAGCTTCGGAGGGGGCGCGATTGAAGCTTTCTTT. The V gene is TRBV5-6, the J gene TRBJ1-1; 7 bases line up with TRBD1. The germline gives CDR1 SGHDT, CDR2 YYEEEE. Germline trimming cut 2 bases from V and 7 bases from J; bases unmatched to any gene: 8. This CDR3 region has 14 residues.

This clone is a singleton in its sample. This chain connects TRBV5-1 to TRBJ2-1; D may be TRBD2 (5 bases). Germline loops: CDR1 SGHRS, CDR2 YFSETQ. This CDR3 comprises 14 residues. V was trimmed by 7 bases and J by 8 bases, leaving 19 bases between them. CDR3 in DNA: TGCGCCAGCTCTAGCACCCCAAACGCGGATGAGCAGTTCTTC. Translated: CASSSTPNADEQFF.

This clone was seen a few times. The gene calls are TRBV7-6 and TRBJ2-1, with 7 bases aligning to TRBD2. Germline lookup yields CDR1 SGHVS and CDR2 FNYEAQ. V trimming: 3 bases; J trimming: 3 bases; junction bases outside the gene matches: 5. The CDR3 extends over 15 amino acids. CDR3 in DNA: TGTGCCAGCAGCTTCAACTCGGGGGGCTACAATGAGCAGTTCTTC. This sequence encodes CASSFNSGGYNEQFF.

The chain carries TRBV6-6 and TRBJ2-2, with D possibly matching TRBD2 (6 bases). Between the trimmed V and J ends, which lost 7 bases and 6 bases, there was a span of 18 bases. The CDR3 length is 15 residues. CDR1 is MNHNY and CDR2 is SVGAGI in the germline V gene (reference sequence). CDR3 coding DNA: TGTGCCAGCAAGGTCGAGGTGGGGGGATCCGGGGAGCTGTTTTTT. This sequence encodes CASKVEVGGSGELFF.

The chain joins TRBV7-8 to TRBJ2-1; 8 bases are a match to TRBD1. The ends lost 5 bases at V and 1 base at J; junction bases unmatched: 10. Germline CDR1 SGHVS, CDR2 FQNEAQ. The CDR3 spans 17 residues. This chain's CDR3 is CASSPRGTGSSYNEQFF. CDR3 nucleotide sequence: TGTGCCAGCAGCCCTAGGGGGACAGGCTCATCCTACAATGAGCAGTTCTTC.

This chain uses TRBV4-2 with TRBJ1-6; weak D call: TRBD1 (6 bases). CDR3 length: 18 amino acids. The V and J ends lost 0 bases and 0 bases respectively, with 12 bases between them. From germline, CDR1 is LGHNA and CDR2 YNFKEQ. The CDR3 DNA sequence: TGTGCCAGCAGCCAAGATCGGGACACTCGCTCCTATAATTCACCCCTCCACTTT. It encodes CASSQDRDTRSYNSPLHF.

The V and J genes are TRBV25-1 and TRBJ1-5; D is perhaps TRBD1 (5 bases). Germline V gene lookup returns CDR1 MGHDK and CDR2 SYGVNS. V lost 4 bases to trimming and J lost 4 bases, with 14 bases between them. CDR3 length: 15 amino acids. Here the CDR3 reads CASSGGNRQNQPQHF. The CDR3 region has the DNA TGTGCCAGCAGTGGGGGGAACAGGCAGAATCAGCCCCAGCATTTT.

The chain combines TRBV27 with TRBJ2-1; 9 positions match TRBD1. The CDR3 length is 13 residues. CDR1 MNHEY and CDR2 SMNVEV come from the germline V gene (reference sequence). The V segment lost 8 bases and the J segment 4 bases; nucleotides outside the gene matches: 3. The CDR3 sequence is CASWTGVYNEQFF. DNA for the CDR3: TGTGCCAGCTGGACAGGGGTTTACAATGAGCAGTTCTTC.

This sequence joins TRBV7-3 and TRBJ2-1; 11 bases fit TRBD2. V shed 5 bases, J shed 6 bases, and the junction held 6 bases outside the gene matches. CDR3 length equals 15 residues. Germline CDR1 and CDR2: SGHTA and FQGTGA. CDR3 DNA sequence: TGTGCCAGCAGCCTCACTAGCGGGGGCCTCAATGAGCAGTTCTTC. Translating gives CASSLTSGGLNEQFF.

This rearrangement joins TRBV19 to TRBJ1-5; D gene unclear. Germline V gives CDR1 LNHDA, CDR2 SQIVND (reference sequence). V lost 2 bases and J lost 4, with 6 bases in between. The CDR3 covers 13 residues. This CDR3 is CASSIYGNQPQHF. In nucleotides, the CDR3 is TGTGCCAGTAGTATATACGGGAATCAGCCCCAGCATTTT. The full variable domain, rest sourced from reference TRBV19 and TRBJ1-5, is DGGITQSPKYLFRKEGQNVTLSCEQNLNHDAMYWYRQDPGQGLRLIYYSQIVNDFQKGDIAEGYSVSREKKESFPLTVTSAQKNPTAFYLCASSIYGNQPQHFGDGTRLSIL.

The table lists this clone with a few counts. The chain carries TRBV5-6 and TRBJ2-5, with D possibly being TRBD1 or TRBD2 (7 bases each). Trimming took 2 bases from V and 5 from J, leaving 16 bases between them. CDR3 length equals 15 residues. CDR1 SGHDT and CDR2 YYEEEE come from the germline V gene. The CDR3 protein is CASSLFQGGQETQYF. CDR3 coding DNA: TGTGCCAGCAGCTTATTCCAGGGGGGGCAGGAGACCCAGTACTTC.

This sequence joins TRBV2 and TRBJ2-3; D is perhaps TRBD1 (6 bases). Germline lookup yields CDR1 SNHLY and CDR2 FYNNEI. V was trimmed by 0 bases and J by 2 bases, leaving 15 bases between them. This CDR3 spans 17 amino acids. The CDR3 region has the DNA TGTGCCAGCAGTGAAGCGCCTCCTGGACAGTTCACAGATACGCAGTATTTT. It yields the protein CASSEAPPGQFTDTQYF.

J is TRBJ2-1 and V is TRBV13; the match to TRBD2 covers 8 bases. With V trimmed by 1 base and J by 2 bases, 1 base remained unmatched. Germline lookup yields CDR1 PRHDT and CDR2 FYEKMQ (reference sequence). This CDR3 contains 15 residues. Here the CDR3 DNA reads TGTGCCAGCAGCTTAGCGGGGGGGCCCTACAATGAGCAGTTCTTC. It encodes CASSLAGGPYNEQFF.

The chain couples TRBV6-5 to TRBJ1-2; D is ambiguous. The ends were cut back, 5 bases at V and 2 bases at J, with 9 bases in the middle. The CDR3 loop spans 13 amino acids. Germline V gives CDR1 MNHEY, CDR2 SVGAGI. This chain's CDR3 is CASSATLNYGYTF. As DNA, the CDR3 is TGTGCCAGCAGTGCCACCTTAAACTATGGCTACACCTTC.

This clone turned up a few times. The gene calls are TRBV9 and TRBJ1-1; 8 bases agree with TRBD1. Per germline, CDR1 SGDLS and CDR2 YYNGEE. V was pared by 4 bases and J by 4 bases, with 9 bases of the junction left unmatched. The CDR3 consists of 15 residues. The CDR3 region has the DNA TGTGCCAGCAGCACCATCGACAGGGGCGTCACTGAAGCTTTCTTT. It specifies CASSTIDRGVTEAFF.

Relative to its sample, this clone is large. J is TRBJ1-5 and V is TRBV7-9; D is uncertain. The CDR3 sequence is 15 residues long. V lost 1 base to trimming and J lost 6 bases, with 13 bases between them. Germline CDR1 reads SEHNR; CDR2 reads FQNEAQ (reference sequence). Written as DNA, the CDR3 is TGTGCCAGCAGCTTAGTGGAAGGTTCCGGTCAGCCCCAGCATTTT. It specifies CASSLVEGSGQPQHF.

The sample holds one count of this clone. The chain couples TRBV4-1 to TRBJ1-1, with D possibly being TRBD1 (5 bases). V lost 5 bases and J 2 bases, leaving 12 bases between the germline ends. Germline V gene sequence: CDR1 MGHRA, CDR2 YSYEKL. The CDR3 contains 14 residues. In DNA form, the CDR3 reads TGCGCCAGCAGCGCAGGGTCTCGAAACACTGAAGCTTTCTTT. Protein: CASSAGSRNTEAFF.

V gene TRBV4-1 combines with J gene TRBJ1-1; D gene ambiguous. Germline lookup yields CDR1 MGHRA and CDR2 YSYEKL. The CDR3 is 15 residues long. The V end was cut by 4 bases, the J end by 1 base, with 13 bases between. This chain's CDR3 is CASSRNLQTNTEAFF. As DNA, the CDR3 is TGCGCCAGCAGCCGAAACCTACAGACGAACACTGAAGCTTTCTTT.

This clone showed up just a few times. The gene calls are TRBV6-5 and TRBJ1-2, with a weak D call TRBD1 (6 bases). The germline V gene encodes CDR1 MNHEY and CDR2 SVGAGI. Trimming removed 5 bases at V and 4 bases at J, with 11 bases between. CDR3 length equals 13 residues. CDR3: CASSLTGTYGYTF. The CDR3 DNA is TGTGCCAGCAGTCTTACAGGGACCTATGGCTACACCTTC.

The chain joins TRBV5-1 to TRBJ2-1; 10 bases map to TRBD2. The CDR3 length is 14 residues. Unmatched junction bases numbered 2, after V lost 3 bases and J lost 5 bases. The V gene's germline CDR1 is SGHRS and CDR2 YFSETQ. In nucleotides, the CDR3 is TGCGCCAGCAGCTACGGACTAGCGGACAATGAGCAGTTCTTC. Amino acid sequence: CASSYGLADNEQFF.